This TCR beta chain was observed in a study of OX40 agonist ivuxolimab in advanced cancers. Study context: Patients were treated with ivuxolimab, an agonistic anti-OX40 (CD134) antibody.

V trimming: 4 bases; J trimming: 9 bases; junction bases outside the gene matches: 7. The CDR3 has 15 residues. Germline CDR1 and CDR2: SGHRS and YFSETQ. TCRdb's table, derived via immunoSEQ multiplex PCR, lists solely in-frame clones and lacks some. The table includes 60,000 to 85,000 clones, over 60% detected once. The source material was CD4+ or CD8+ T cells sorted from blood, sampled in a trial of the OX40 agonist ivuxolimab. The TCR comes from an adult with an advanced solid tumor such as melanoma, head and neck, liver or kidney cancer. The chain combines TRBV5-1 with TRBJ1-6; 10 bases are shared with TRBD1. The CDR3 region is CASSPGQGLGSPLHF. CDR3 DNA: TGCGCCAGCAGCCCGGGACAGGGGCTTGGTTCACCCCTCCACTTT. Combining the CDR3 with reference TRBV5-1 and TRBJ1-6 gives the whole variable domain KAGVTQTPRYLIKTRGQQVTLSCSPISGHRSVSWYQQTPGQGLQFLFEYFSETQRNKGNFPGRFSGRQFSNSRSEMNVSTLELGDSALYLCASSPGQGLGSPLHFGNGTRLTVT.